This entry lists 18 T cell receptor beta chains sequenced from one sample in a study of T cell responses to AZD1222 COVID-19 vaccine. Profiled with immunoSEQ multiplex PCR; TCRdb holds only in-frame clones, not every one. The profile covers about 160,000 clones, with 92% appearing a single time and around 4.4% taken by the ten largest. The sequencing used peripheral blood, collected on day 0 of MenACWY control vaccination. The receptor set was obtained from an adult in good health.

CDR3 sequence: CASSPIGLAGTGELFF. In DNA form, the CDR3 reads TGCGCCAGCAGCCCTATCGGACTAGCCGGCACCGGGGAGCTGTTTTTT. This chain joins TRBV4-1 and TRBJ2-2, with TRBD2 matching over 8 bases. The CDR3 is made up of 16 amino acids. Per the germline V gene, CDR1 is MGHRA and CDR2 is YSYEKL. V was pared by 4 bases and J by 4 bases, with 8 bases of the junction left unmatched.

V gene TRBV10-3 combines with J gene TRBJ1-6, with D perhaps TRBD1 (5 bases). The CDR3 sequence is 14 residues long. V shed 3 bases and J shed 6 bases, with 9 bases lying between them. Germline values: CDR1 ENHRY, CDR2 SYGVKD. The CDR3 DNA sequence: TGTGCCATCAGTGACAGGGTTAGTAATTCACCCCTCCACTTT. Its translation is CAISDRVSNSPLHF.

This rearrangement joins TRBV27 to TRBJ2-3; 14 positions match TRBD2. The CDR3 runs 14 residues. CDR1 is MNHEY and CDR2 is SMNVEV in the germline V gene (reference sequence). Trimming removed 8 bases from V and 6 bases from J; junction bases left unmatched: 4. The CDR3 loop is CASRLAGGPDTQYF. As DNA, the CDR3 is TGTGCCAGCCGACTAGCGGGAGGGCCGGATACGCAGTATTTT.

The chain links TRBV5-4 to TRBJ1-2; no definite D call. The CDR3 consists of 14 residues. V lost 0 bases and J 4 bases, leaving 10 bases between the germline ends. The germline CDR1 and CDR2 sequences are SGHNT and YYREEE (reference sequence). The CDR3, as DNA: TGTGCCAGCAGCTTGGACCCACCTCCCTATGGCTACACCTTC. The encoded protein is CASSLDPPPYGYTF.

This clone has just one count. The genes are TRBV6-4 and TRBJ2-3; D may be TRBD2 (6 bases). This CDR3 is 16 amino acids long. The germline gives CDR1 MRHNA, CDR2 SNTAGT. V lost 4 bases and J 0 bases, leaving 14 bases between the germline ends. The CDR3 reads CASSVKSGGSTDTQYF. CDR3 coding DNA: TGTGCCAGCAGTGTAAAAAGCGGAGGGAGCACAGATACGCAGTATTTT.

V usage is TRBV27 and J usage is TRBJ1-2; unclear D gene. Trimming took off 8 bases at V and 5 bases at J, with 12 bases between the two ends. The CDR3 is 12 amino acids. Germline V gene data show CDR1 as MNHEY and CDR2 as SMNVEV (reference sequence). As DNA, the CDR3 is TGTGCCAGCCGGTCTGTGGCGTATGGCTACACCTTC. It is translated as CASRSVAYGYTF.

The chain recombines TRBV19 with TRBJ2-4; TRBD1 is a possible D gene (5 bases). The germline V and J ends were trimmed by 3 bases and 5 bases, with 14 bases remaining between them. There are 15 residues in the CDR3. In germline, CDR1 is LNHDA, CDR2 SQIVND (reference sequence). The CDR3 DNA sequence: TGTGCCAGTAGTATCGGACACGGAACCCAAAACATTCAGTACTTC. Residues: CASSIGHGTQNIQYF.

V gene TRBV6-6 combines with J gene TRBJ1-2; D is ambiguous. Germline CDR1 MNHNY, CDR2 SVGAGI (reference sequence). Trimming shortened V by 2 bases and J by 3 bases, and 4 bases separated the two germline ends. CDR3 length equals 12 residues. The CDR3 reads CASSYVDYGYTF. The CDR3 DNA follows: TGTGCCAGCAGTTACGTAGACTATGGCTACACCTTC.

This chain connects TRBV2 to TRBJ1-4; D uncertain. This CDR3 spans 15 amino acids. Per germline, CDR1 SNHLY and CDR2 FYNNEI. Trimming left V 5 bases short and J 0 bases short, with 10 bases between. The CDR3 nucleotides read TGTGCCAGCAGTTCGCAGGCCGCAACTAATGAAAAACTGTTTTTT. As protein: CASSSQAATNEKLFF.

The sample holds one count of this clone. V is TRBV5-6 and J is TRBJ2-3, with D unresolved. The CDR3 contains 14 residues. Germline CDR1 and CDR2: SGHDT and YYEEEE. The V end was cut by 4 bases, the J end by 0 bases, with 9 bases between. Here the CDR3 DNA reads TGTGCCAGCAGCCCACAACCTAGCACAGATACGCAGTATTTT. Translation gives CASSPQPSTDTQYF.

J is TRBJ2-1 and V is TRBV25-1; 9 bases fit TRBD2. J lost 6 bases, V lost 11 bases, and 14 bases had no gene match. The CDR3 has 15 amino acids. Germline lookup yields CDR1 MGHDK and CDR2 SYGVNS. The CDR3 DNA follows: TGTGCCTGCGATGAGGGTAGCGGGAGTTCCAATGAGCAGTTCTTC. Translating it yields CACDEGSGSSNEQFF.

The V gene is TRBV25-1, the J gene TRBJ1-1, with D perhaps matching TRBD1 (5 bases). Germline loops: CDR1 MGHDK, CDR2 SYGVNS. This CDR3 region has 15 residues. The germline V and J ends were trimmed by 4 bases and 0 bases, with 12 bases remaining between them. This CDR3 reads CASSAPGALNTEAFF. DNA for the CDR3: TGTGCCAGCAGTGCCCCCGGGGCTTTGAACACTGAAGCTTTCTTT.

The J gene is TRBJ1-1, the V gene TRBV10-3; D call uncertain. This CDR3 region has 13 residues. The germline gives CDR1 ENHRY, CDR2 SYGVKD. V was trimmed by 4 bases and J by 5 bases, leaving 11 bases between them. CDR3: CAISGRVETEAFF. The CDR3 DNA reads TGTGCCATCAGTGGAAGGGTAGAGACTGAAGCTTTCTTT.

The rearrangement joins TRBV27 to TRBJ2-7; TRBD1 matches at 8 bases. Germline CDR1 MNHEY, CDR2 SMNVEV (reference sequence). This CDR3 has 17 residues. V shed 6 bases, J shed 0 bases, and the junction held 13 bases outside the gene matches. CDR3 loop: CASRSFYRGQVSYEQYF. The CDR3 nucleotides are TGTGCCAGCAGATCGTTTTATCGGGGACAGGTCTCCTACGAGCAGTACTTC.

This rearrangement joins TRBV6-5 to TRBJ1-2; 7 positions match TRBD1. V trimming: 6 bases; J trimming: 8 bases; junction bases outside the gene matches: 9. Looked up from germline, CDR1 is MNHEY and CDR2 is SVGAGI. The CDR3 consists of 13 residues. CDR3 in amino acids: CASRNRGSGGYTF. The CDR3, as DNA: TGTGCCAGCAGAAACAGGGGATCGGGAGGCTACACCTTC.

The V and J genes are TRBV28 and TRBJ1-2, with 10 bases aligning to TRBD1. Looked up from germline, CDR1 is MDHEN and CDR2 is SYDVKM. V trimming: 6 bases; J trimming: 4 bases; junction bases outside the gene matches: 5. The CDR3 is 14 residues long. The CDR3 region has the DNA TGTGCCAGCAGCGACAGGGGGCGGGGCTATGGCTACACCTTC. This codes for CASSDRGRGYGYTF.

The chain combines TRBV5-1 with TRBJ2-2, with 10 bases that match TRBD2. Germline V lookup: CDR1 SGHRS, CDR2 YFSETQ. The junction had 6 bases not matched to a gene; V was cut back by 5 bases and J by 8 bases. The CDR3 spans 14 residues. The CDR3 DNA sequence: TGCGCCAGCAGTCAAGCGGGAGGGCCAGGGGAGCTGTTTTTT. Protein product: CASSQAGGPGELFF.

This clone was detected only a few times. The J gene is TRBJ1-5, the V gene TRBV21-1; TRBD1 was called by the table and not checked on the DNA. TRBV21-1 is noted as a pseudogene. The CDR3 is 18 amino acids. The CDR3, as DNA: TGTGCCAGCAGCGGTTATCCCGGGTTTCTCAAAGGGGATCAGCCCCAGCATTTT. Protein: CASSGYPGFLKGDQPQHF.